The rows below give T cell receptor beta chains drawn from one sample of a study of spatial heterogeneity in lung cancer. Using its own MiXCR run on the 5' RACE reads, TCRdb lists one record per CDR3 protein. The data show around 19,000 distinct CDR3 sequences, about 20% seen once. This specimen was PBMCs, taken at surgery. These TCRs come from a male donor with early-stage non-small cell lung cancer. CDR3s include the opening cysteine and the closing phenylalanine or tryptophan. D genes are given only for firm matches. Not every row has a clone size; where given, it reads once, few, many or a size class.

V gene	clone size	D gene	J gene	CDR3 protein	CDR3 DNA
TRBV6-5	-	-	TRBJ1-5	CASSYSRGQPQHF	TGTGCCAGCAGTTACTCGCGCGGCCAGCCCCAGCATTTT
TRBV12-3/TRBV12-4	many	TRBD1	TRBJ2-7	CASSADRVFSYEQYF	TGTGCCAGCAGTGCCGACAGGGTATTCTCCTACGAGCAGTACTTC
TRBV5-1	once	-	TRBJ2-6	CASSSVGSGANVLTF	TGCGCCAGCAGCTCCGTGGGCTCTGGGGCCAACGTCCTGACTTTC
TRBV20-1	-	TRBD1	TRBJ1-2	CSARSDRGRDSYGYTF	TGCAGTGCACGTTCGGACAGGGGGCGCGACAGCTATGGCTACACCTTC
TRBV7-6	many	TRBD1	TRBJ1-1	CASSVETGSEAFF	TGTGCCAGCAGCGTAGAGACAGGGTCTGAAGCTTTCTTT
TRBV7-6	few	-	TRBJ1-1	CASSPKDTNTEAFF	TGTGCCAGCAGCCCTAAAGACACGAACACTGAAGCTTTCTTT
TRBV27	medium-sized	TRBD1	TRBJ2-3	CASSYDRGLRTDTQYF	TGTGCCAGCAGTTACGACAGGGGCCTACGCACAGATACGCAGTATTTT
TRBV19	many	-	TRBJ2-1	CASSLGTEYNEQFF	TGTGCCAGTAGTTTGGGGACGGAGTACAATGAGCAGTTCTTC
TRBV11-2	few	TRBD1	TRBJ1-5	CASSSGTVSNQPQHF	TGTGCCAGCAGCTCCGGGACAGTTAGCAATCAGCCCCAGCATTTT
TRBV19	medium-sized	-	TRBJ2-2	CASSLAWNTGELFF	TGTGCCAGTAGTCTAGCGTGGAACACCGGGGAGCTGTTTTTT
TRBV27	-	-	TRBJ1-1	CASSFIKASEAFF	TGTGCCAGCAGTTTTATAAAAGCCTCTGAAGCTTTCTTT
TRBV6-1	many	TRBD2	TRBJ2-1	CASSGLGPYNEQFF	TGTGCCAGTTCCGGACTAGGCCCCTACAATGAGCAGTTCTTC
TRBV12-3/TRBV12-4	-	-	TRBJ2-1	CASSLVGVREQFF	TGTGCCAGCAGTTTGGTCGGGGTCCGAGAGCAGTTCTTC
TRBV12-3/TRBV12-4	-	-	TRBJ1-1	CASGSGQGTEAFF	TGTGCCAGCGGGTCCGGGCAGGGAACTGAAGCTTTCTTT
TRBV20-1	few	TRBD1	TRBJ1-5	CSARQKGQSLGPQHF	TGCAGTGCTAGACAAAAGGGACAGTCTCTAGGGCCCCAGCATTTT
TRBV7-3	many	-	TRBJ2-1	CASSLGGAINEQFF	TGTGCCAGCAGCTTAGGGGGGGCTATCAATGAGCAGTTCTTC
TRBV3-1	few	-	TRBJ1-6	CASSHGAAYNSPLHF	TGTGCCAGCAGCCACGGGGCTGCTTATAATTCACCCCTCCACTTT